This T cell receptor (beta chain) is from a study of PD-L1 blockade in urothelial cancer. On the study more broadly: Prior chemotherapy regimens per patient numbered 0 to 3. Investigators checked blood 3 weeks (second dose) and 6 weeks after treatment start.

The ends lost 3 bases at V and 10 bases at J; junction bases unmatched: 12. The CDR3 sequence is 16 residues long. The V gene's germline CDR1 is GTSNPN and CDR2 SVGIG (reference sequence). Points from the study as a whole: It was durable-benefit patients whose tumor-associated blood clones expanded more at 3 weeks.

It was locally advanced or metastatic urothelial carcinoma that patients had. Using immunoSEQ multiplex PCR, the repertoire was profiled, and TCRdb retains in-frame clones only, with some absent. Of tens of thousands of clones in the sample, over 75% were seen once. On this clone: Its target is not known.

The sequences come from PBMCs, collected around atezolizumab (anti-PD-L1) treatment. The gene calls are TRBV30 and TRBJ2-1, with 13 bases matching TRBD2. The sequence came from a man in his 70s with urothelial cancer. The CDR3 reads CAWSTGTSGTVGEQFF. CDR3 nucleotides: TGTGCCTGGAGCACCGGGACTAGCGGGACCGTGGGAGAGCAGTTCTTC.